Described below is a single TCR beta chain sequence and its context. Its binding antigen is unknown. No base quality information exists; no much larger clone differs at one position. This entry is derived from a study of control samples from healthy donors and cancer patients (dated by TCRdb to 2018 to 2020). The library was built by means of the immunoSEQ multiplex PCR assay. TCRdb's version of the immuneACCESS table is confined to in-frame rearrangements and falls short of the full clone set. An unresolved V gene accounts for under half of the shortfall where checked; the remainder is of unknown origin. For this sample there are about 160,000 clones; roughly 95% appear just once. The ten most abundant clones make up approximately 1% of the sample. V is pared back by 4 bases and J by 12 bases, with 25 bases lying between the germline termini. The germline V gene gives CDR1 as MDHEN and CDR2 as SYDVKM. CDR3 length: 15 amino acids, cysteine to phenylalanine. Only the CDR3 region is kept as DNA, spanning 45 bases read in frame from base 1.

Sequencing used blood. The source is a young woman in good health. The chain is assembled from TRBV28 and TRBJ2-7; TRBD1 is a possible D gene, resting on 6 matching bases. The DNA reads TGTGCCAGCAGTTCAACCCCCCTGACAGGCTCCCAGTCGTACTTC. It encodes CASSSTPLTGSQSYF.